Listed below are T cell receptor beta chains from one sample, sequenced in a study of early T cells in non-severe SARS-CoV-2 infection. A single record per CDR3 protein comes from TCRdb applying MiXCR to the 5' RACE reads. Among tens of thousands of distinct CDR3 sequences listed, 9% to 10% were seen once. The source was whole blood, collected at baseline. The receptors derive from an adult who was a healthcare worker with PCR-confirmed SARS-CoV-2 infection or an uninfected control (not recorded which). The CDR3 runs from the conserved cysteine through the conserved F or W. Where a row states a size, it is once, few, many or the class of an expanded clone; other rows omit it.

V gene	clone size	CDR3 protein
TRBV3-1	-	CASSQAPTGTGEQFF
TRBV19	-	CASSIRGGTWYEQYF
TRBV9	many	CASSDQGGIGETQYF
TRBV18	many	CASSPGDRGRRQETQYF
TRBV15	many	CATSSPGTGGEYF
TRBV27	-	CASSFGSVNTEAFF
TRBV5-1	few	CASSPGNLGAETQYF
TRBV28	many	CASSLGGASNPQYF
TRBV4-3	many	CASSQVNRAGGEQFF
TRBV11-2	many	CASSLIPGKAFF
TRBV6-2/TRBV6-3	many	CASSLQGIPSDEQYF
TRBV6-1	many	CASIEVGGPNEKLFF
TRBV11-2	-	CASSLEVVPTQYF
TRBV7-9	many	CASSLFDIYEQYF
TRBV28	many	CASSPGDLSTEAFF
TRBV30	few	CAWAGQGNSPLHF
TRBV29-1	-	CSVGRDRKETQYF
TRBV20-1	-	CSARPGQVKIFSEAFF
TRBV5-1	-	CASSLFGQTLDEQFF
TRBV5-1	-	CASSLETPGLAENIQYF
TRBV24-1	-	CATSGPQPRYNEQFF
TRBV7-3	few	CASSLGRQSVETQYF
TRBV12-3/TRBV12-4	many	CASSPSSQGGYEQYF
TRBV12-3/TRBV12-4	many	CASSRTGGRTGELFF
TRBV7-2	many	CASSFGHQLYGYTF
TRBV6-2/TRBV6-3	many	CASSHRKNTEAFF
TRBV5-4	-	CTSSLMAQGDYEQYF
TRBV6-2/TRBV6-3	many	CAIQRGDRSYEQYF
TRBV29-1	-	CSARDSKRAEQYF
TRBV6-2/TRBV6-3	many	CASSYGTTVDTQYF
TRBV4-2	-	CASSLKQGAQHGYTF
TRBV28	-	CASSFDRVRTEAFF
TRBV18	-	CASSPSRGLVEKLFF
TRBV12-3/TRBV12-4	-	CASRPSGTSGYEQYF
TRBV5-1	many	CASSSGTTEAFF
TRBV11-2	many	CASSSDLTGASTDTQYF
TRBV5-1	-	CASSLDGTRNQPQHF